These 27 T cell receptor beta chains were all obtained from the same sample, sequenced in a study of CD8+ T cells in alopecia areata. Extraction of RNA preceded its reverse transcription into cDNA, which served as the sequencing template. Assay: immunoSEQ multiplex PCR; the TCRdb copy retains only in-frame clones and omits some. This table holds more than 90,000 clones, less than 75% found once. The treatment is: oral pan-JAK inhibitor, 5-10 mg twice daily. Specimen: CD8+ T cells sorted from blood, collected at week 24, from a patient treated with tofacitinib. Every receptor here comes from a human donor with alopecia areata.

V gene TRBV29-1 combines with J gene TRBJ2-7; 11 bases align to TRBD1. V shed 3 bases and J 0 bases; nucleotides not matched to a gene: 1. Germline-derived CDR1 and CDR2 are SQVTM and ANQGSEA. This CDR3 spans 14 amino acids. CDR3 loop: CSVDGTGGSYEQYF. CDR3 coding DNA: TGCAGCGTTGATGGGACAGGGGGCTCCTACGAGCAGTACTTC.

Only a few counts were recorded for this clone. The CDR3 DNA reads as TGTGCCAGCAGTTTAGCCCTTGACTACGAGCAGTACTTC. Encoded protein: CASSLALDYEQYF. The J gene is TRBJ2-7, the V gene TRBV27; D ambiguous. The germline gives CDR1 MNHEY, CDR2 SMNVEV (reference sequence). The CDR3 runs to 13 residues. V was shortened by 2 bases and J by 3 bases, with 8 bases between the two germline ends.

The rearrangement links TRBV7-2 to TRBJ1-5, with 7 bases fitting TRBD1. This CDR3 contains 17 residues. The germline CDR1 and CDR2 sequences are SGHTA and FQGNSA. The J segment lost 5 bases and the V segment lost 1 base, leaving 11 bases of the junction unmatched. Written as DNA, the CDR3 is TGTGCCAGCAGCTTAGGTAGCAGGGGGATACCCGATCAGCCCCAGCATTTT. It encodes CASSLGSRGIPDQPQHF.

This clone has just a few counts. The chain recombines TRBV5-4 with TRBJ2-2; 7 bases match TRBD1. The V gene end was trimmed by 1 base and the J gene end by 3 bases; junction bases not matched to a gene: 3. The length of the CDR3 is 15 residues. The V gene's germline CDR1 is SGHNT and CDR2 YYREEE (reference sequence). CDR3 DNA: TGTGCCAGCAGCTTGAAGGGACAGTACACCGGGGAGCTGTTTTTT. Translation: CASSLKGQYTGELFF.

This clone has only a few counts. The chain is built from TRBV30 and TRBJ2-7, with D possibly matching TRBD2 (5 bases). The CDR3 length is 12 residues. Between the trimmed V and J ends, which lost 5 bases and 3 bases, there was a span of 11 bases. Germline CDR1 is GTSNPN and CDR2 is SVGIG (reference sequence). The CDR3 reads CAWEGGHYEQYF. The CDR3 DNA reads as TGTGCCTGGGAGGGTGGCCACTACGAGCAGTACTTC.

This chain connects TRBV5-6 to TRBJ2-7, with D maybe TRBD1 (6 bases). There are 14 residues in the CDR3. The germline CDR1 and CDR2 sequences are SGHDT and YYEEEE. Trimming removed 2 bases at V and 0 bases at J, with 9 bases between. The CDR3 here is CASSFSDSSYEQYF. DNA for the CDR3: TGTGCCAGCAGCTTTTCGGACAGCTCCTACGAGCAGTACTTC.

This chain uses TRBV13 with TRBJ2-1; no definite D call. V lost 4 bases, J lost 6 bases, and 7 bases lay in between. Germline values: CDR1 PRHDT, CDR2 FYEKMQ (reference sequence). The CDR3 loop spans 12 amino acids. CDR3 amino acids: CASSSRSNEQFF. The CDR3 DNA follows: TGTGCCAGCAGCTCACGGAGCAATGAGCAGTTCTTC.

This clone turned up a few times. Other DNA sequences in this specimen translate into the identical CDR3. The V gene is TRBV7-9, the J gene TRBJ2-1, with 8 nucleotides matching TRBD1. The V segment lost 4 bases and the J segment 5 bases; nucleotides outside the gene matches: 7. The CDR3 runs to 15 residues. CDR1 is SEHNR and CDR2 is FQNEAQ in the germline V gene (reference sequence). The CDR3 is CASSWGLTGDNEQFF. CDR3 nucleotide sequence: TGTGCCAGCAGCTGGGGCCTGACAGGGGACAATGAGCAGTTCTTC.

This clone has more than one count but fewer than ten. The genes are TRBV29-1 and TRBJ1-1; D remains ambiguous. V was pared by 7 bases and J by 2 bases, with 14 bases between. Germline V gene data show CDR1 as SQVTM and CDR2 as ANQGSEA. This CDR3 has 13 residues. CDR3 region: CSGIGSPNTEAFF. CDR3 DNA: TGCAGCGGGATAGGCAGTCCCAACACTGAAGCTTTCTTT.

This clone was found a few times. This sequence joins TRBV5-1 and TRBJ2-3; the D gene is possibly TRBD2 (6 bases). Germline-derived CDR1 and CDR2 are SGHRS and YFSETQ. The V end was cut by 8 bases, the J end by 2 bases, with 15 bases between. CDR3 length: 14 amino acids. Here the CDR3 reads CASSPEGYTDTQYF. In DNA form, the CDR3 reads TGCGCCAGTTCCCCGGAGGGTTACACAGATACGCAGTATTTT.

This clone was picked up a small number of times. The V gene is TRBV27, the J gene TRBJ2-1; 8 bases map to TRBD2. The CDR3 totals 18 residues. Per the germline V gene, CDR1 is MNHEY and CDR2 is SMNVEV (reference sequence). V gave up 5 bases and J gave up 4 bases; unmatched junction bases: 16. Written as DNA, the CDR3 is TGTGCCAGCAGTCCCCGAGTTAGCGGGGCCTCAGGGTACAATGAGCAGTTCTTC. It translates to CASSPRVSGASGYNEQFF.

The chain links TRBV2 to TRBJ2-7, with D hard to call. V shed 2 bases and J shed 1 base, with 12 bases lying between them. Germline CDR1 reads SNHLY; CDR2 reads FYNNEI. The CDR3 has 15 amino acids. The CDR3 sequence is CASSERRVLSYEQYF. The CDR3, as DNA: TGTGCCAGCAGTGAAAGAAGGGTTTTATCCTACGAGCAGTACTTC.

There are a few counts of this clone. The gene calls are TRBV19 and TRBJ1-5, with D unresolved. This CDR3 is 13 amino acids long. Germline V gene sequence: CDR1 LNHDA, CDR2 SQIVND (reference sequence). V shed 5 bases and J shed 7 bases, with 12 bases lying between them. The CDR3 nucleotides are TGTGCCAGTAGTTGGAGGGTTCTGCAGCCCCAGCATTTT. Protein sequence: CASSWRVLQPQHF.

The V and J genes are TRBV30 and TRBJ2-2; D possibly corresponds to TRBD2 (5 bases). The germline V gene has CDR1 GTSNPN and CDR2 SVGIG (reference sequence). V was pared by 4 bases and J by 6 bases, with 12 bases between. This CDR3 comprises 13 residues. The CDR3 protein is CAWNLAGAGELFF. The CDR3 DNA sequence: TGTGCCTGGAACCTAGCCGGGGCCGGGGAGCTGTTTTTT.

This clone was observed a handful of times. The genes are TRBV27 and TRBJ2-2; D is possibly TRBD1 (6 bases). The CDR3 length is 14 residues. V gave up 5 bases and J gave up 6 bases, with 13 bases separating them. Germline V gene sequence: CDR1 MNHEY, CDR2 SMNVEV (reference sequence). In nucleotides, the CDR3 is TGTGCCAGCAGTCCCTTAACAGGGTCCGGGGAGCTGTTTTTT. Protein product: CASSPLTGSGELFF.

The chain combines TRBV7-9 with TRBJ2-7, with D tentatively TRBD1 (6 bases). Germline V gene sequence: CDR1 SEHNR, CDR2 FQNEAQ (reference sequence). The V end lost 7 bases, the J end lost 2 bases, and 15 bases lay between the germline ends. The CDR3 extends over 14 amino acids. CDR3: CASTFQDRTYEQYF. The CDR3 DNA sequence: TGTGCCAGCACCTTCCAGGACAGAACCTACGAGCAGTACTTC.

V is TRBV7-3 and J is TRBJ2-5; possible D gene TRBD1, 5 bases. In germline, CDR1 is SGHTA, CDR2 FQGTGA. V lost 3 bases and J lost 1, with 12 bases in between. This CDR3 region has 15 residues. The CDR3 spells CASSFNGAPQETQYF. In nucleotides, the CDR3 is TGTGCCAGCAGCTTTAATGGGGCGCCCCAAGAGACCCAGTACTTC.

CDR3 sequence reads: CASRAEMNTEAFF. As DNA, the CDR3 is TGTGCCAGCAGGGCGGAGATGAACACTGAAGCTTTCTTT. The rearrangement links TRBV2 to TRBJ1-1, with D unresolved. Germline V gene data show CDR1 as SNHLY and CDR2 as FYNNEI. The V and J ends lost 6 bases and 0 bases respectively, with 8 bases between them. CDR3 size: 13 residues.

V and J are TRBV30 and TRBJ2-7, with 7 bases lining up with TRBD2. The CDR3 extends over 14 amino acids. Germline V gene lookup returns CDR1 GTSNPN and CDR2 SVGIG (reference sequence). With V trimmed by 2 bases and J by 2 bases, 6 bases remained unmatched. This chain's CDR3 is CAWSTLASTYEQYF. For the CDR3, the DNA is TGTGCCTGGAGTACACTAGCGAGCACCTACGAGCAGTACTTC.

This clone came up once. The chain recombines TRBV6-5 with TRBJ1-1; 7 bases map to TRBD1. The junction had 2 bases not matched to a gene; V was cut back by 5 bases and J by 2 bases. Germline values: CDR1 MNHEY, CDR2 SVGAGI. The CDR3 has 13 amino acids. CDR3 region: CASSDRENTEAFF. The CDR3 nucleotides read TGTGCCAGCAGTGACAGGGAAAACACTGAAGCTTTCTTT.

This rearrangement joins TRBV14 to TRBJ1-6, with D possibly being TRBD1 (5 bases). CDR1 SGHDN and CDR2 FVKESK come from the germline V gene. The CDR3 totals 15 residues. The V end lost 4 bases, the J end lost 6 bases, and 13 bases lay between the germline ends. CDR3 DNA: TGTGCCAGCAGCCCCCCCGGTCAGGGTAATTCACCCCTCCACTTT. Its translation: CASSPPGQGNSPLHF.

This clone was seen only a few times. V gene TRBV6-1 combines with J gene TRBJ1-1; 10 nucleotides align to TRBD1. V gave up 1 base and J gave up 4 bases; unmatched junction bases: 6. CDR1 is MNHNS and CDR2 is SASEGT in the germline V gene. The CDR3 length is 16 residues. CDR3 DNA: TGTGCCAGCAGTGAAGAGACAGGGGGCGCGGGCACTGAAGCTTTCTTT. The encoded protein is CASSEETGGAGTEAFF.

This chain joins TRBV28 and TRBJ2-3, with D possibly TRBD2 on 5 matching bases. V lost 3 bases, J lost 4 bases, and 14 bases lay in between. This CDR3 has 15 residues. Germline lookup yields CDR1 MDHEN and CDR2 SYDVKM. CDR3 amino acids: CASSLVLGFSDTQYF. The CDR3 bases are TGTGCCAGCAGTTTGGTACTAGGATTTTCAGATACGCAGTATTTT.

This clone has a handful of counts. The chain combines TRBV7-3 with TRBJ2-3, with 10 bases identical to TRBD1. The CDR3 length is 14 residues. CDR1 SGHTA and CDR2 FQGTGA come from the germline V gene. V was pared by 4 bases and J by 4 bases, with 2 bases of the junction left unmatched. The CDR3 DNA follows: TGTGCCAGCAGCTCTGGACAGGGGGCAGATACGCAGTATTTT. It encodes CASSSGQGADTQYF.

Only a few counts were recorded for this clone. The chain joins TRBV2 to TRBJ2-7; 11 bases match TRBD2. The CDR3 length is 21 residues. V dropped 7 bases and J dropped 6; count of bases not matched to a gene: 29. The germline V gene has CDR1 SNHLY and CDR2 FYNNEI. The CDR3 region has the DNA TGTGCCAGCATCGGAACTTCTAGCGGGGGGCCCGGATGGGCATTTTGCGGCGAGCAGTACTTC. This encodes CASIGTSSGGPGWAFCGEQYF.

The DNA for the CDR3 is TGTGCCAGCAGCGCTCAGGGACAGGGACTGGAAGCTTTCTTT. It codes for CASSAQGQGLEAFF. The chain joins TRBV9 to TRBJ1-1, with 9 bases identical to TRBD1. This CDR3 has 14 amino acids. From germline, CDR1 is SGDLS and CDR2 YYNGEE. V shed 3 bases and J 8 bases; nucleotides not matched to a gene: 8.

This chain uses TRBV6-6 with TRBJ2-1, with TRBD2 matching 9 bases. This CDR3 has 16 amino acids. Losses at the gene ends were 6 bases for V and 3 bases for J; bases not matched to a gene: 9. Germline assignment: CDR1 MNHNY and CDR2 SVGAGI (reference sequence). The CDR3 nucleotides read TGTGCCAGCAGCGTCGAAGCGGGGGGTTTCTACAATGAGCAGTTCTTC. As protein: CASSVEAGGFYNEQFF.